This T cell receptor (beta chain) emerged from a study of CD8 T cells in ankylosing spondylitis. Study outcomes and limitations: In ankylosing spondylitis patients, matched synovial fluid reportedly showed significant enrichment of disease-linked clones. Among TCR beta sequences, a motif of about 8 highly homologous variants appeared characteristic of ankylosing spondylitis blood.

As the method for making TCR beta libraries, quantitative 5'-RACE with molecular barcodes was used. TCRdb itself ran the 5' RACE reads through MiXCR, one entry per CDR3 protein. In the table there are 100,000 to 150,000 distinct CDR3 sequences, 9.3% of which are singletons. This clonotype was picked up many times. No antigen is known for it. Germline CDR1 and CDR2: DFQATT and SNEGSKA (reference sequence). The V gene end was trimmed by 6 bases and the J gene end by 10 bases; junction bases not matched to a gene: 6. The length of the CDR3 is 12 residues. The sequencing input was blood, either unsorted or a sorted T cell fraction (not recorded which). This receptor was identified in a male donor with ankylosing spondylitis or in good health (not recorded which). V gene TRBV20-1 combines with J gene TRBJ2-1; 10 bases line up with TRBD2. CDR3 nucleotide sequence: TGCAGTGCCCAGCGGGAGGGCCGGGAGCAGTTCTTC. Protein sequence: CSAQREGREQFF.